This record covers a single T cell receptor (beta chain). Its recognized antigen is unknown. No base quality values were provided; no much bigger clone lies one nucleotide off. This sample was taken from a study of T cell changes during pregnancy in multiple sclerosis (dated by TCRdb to between 2017 and 2020). Concerning the study at large: The study looked at changes in the T cell repertoire across pregnancy in women with multiple sclerosis.

Per the germline V gene (reference sequence), LNHDA is the CDR1 and SQIVND is the CDR2. Trimming accounts for 6 bases at V and 8 bases at J, while the number of junction bases matched to no gene is 2. Counted from cysteine to phenylalanine, this CDR3 has 12 amino acids. The only DNA kept is the CDR3, 36 bases in frame from the first base. Receptors were amplified or captured by the immunoSEQ multiplex PCR assay. Held by TCRdb, this immuneACCESS table contains in-frame sequences only and omits some clones. Under half of the omission traces to an unresolved V gene where checked; the cause of the rest is unknown. In all, the sample holds approximately 34,000 clones, and 75% to 90% of those were seen once. The top ten constitute about 4.3% of the sample.

The chain was built from TRBV19 and TRBJ1-5, and 9 junction bases match TRBD1. This clonotype was obtained from a female donor with multiple sclerosis, enrolled in a pregnancy study. Sample: CD8+ T cells from peripheral blood mononuclear cells, taken after pregnancy. The DNA is TGTGCCAGTAGACAGGGGGCCGAGCCCCAGCATTTT. It translates to CASRQGAEPQHF.